This TCR beta chain is drawn from a study of high-grade serous ovarian cancer treatment subgroups (dated by TCRdb to the early 2020s). Broadly, across the study: Sequencing yielded a mean of 14,192 reads and around 7,000 unique TCR beta rearrangements per sample. Under a laparoscopic triage algorithm, patients with high-grade serous ovarian cancer were grouped by complete gross resection or by neoadjuvant chemotherapy response, and the study profiled the TCR beta repertoires of these patients. A cohort of roughly 30 patients was included: approximately ten with no residual disease after primary surgery (R0), approximately ten who were excellent NACT responders, and approximately ten who were poor NACT responders. In total there were 90 samples, since every patient provided one primary tumor sample and two metastatic tumor samples.

General study outcomes and caveats: The TCR repertoire analyses centered on CDR3, and CDR1 and CDR2 were not analyzed. Spatial information was not captured by bulk tumor TCR sequencing, so insight into HGSC tumor complexity and diversity was limited. Tumors from the same patient had repertoire similarity ranging from about 0.1 to 0.79, while tumors from different patients showed almost no similarity. TCR clonal relatedness showed a positive correlation with neoantigen level and a trend toward positive correlation with copy number variation and mutation load from whole-genome sequencing.

The 90 tumor samples underwent high-throughput TCR profiling using ImmunoSEQ. In the authors' own workflow: Richness (unique productive sequences), clonality, evenness and relatedness were included as repertoire diversity metrics, and similarity between samples was assessed with the Bhattacharyya coefficient. Conclusions stayed consistent in a sensitivity analysis that left out TCRs with fewer than two reads. The table was pulled from immuneACCESS by TCRdb, which kept in-frame rearrangements only. Such tables lose some clones; where checked, under half of the loss comes from unresolved V genes, and the rest has no known cause. V and J calls and clone size are copied from that table; D and trimming were computed from the DNA. For this sample there are over 14,000 clones; roughly nine tenths appear just once. Together, the top ten hold 5% to 8% of the sample. Notes on this clone: The antigen it recognizes is unknown. At one end the junction does not follow the germline gene, possibly because of a read error. Other DNA sequences in the same sample also yield this CDR3.

CDR1 MNHEY and CDR2 SVGAGI are derived from the germline V gene. The CDR3 sequence holds 15 residues, the cysteine and phenylalanine included. The only DNA kept is the CDR3, 45 bases in frame from the first base. Tumor samples were collected prior to definitive surgery or chemotherapy. Genomic DNA extraction was performed by the MD Anderson Biospecimen Extraction Resource, and TCR sequencing was carried out by the MD Anderson Cancer Genomics Laboratory. The sequenced sample was tumor tissue. The sequence is built from TRBV6-5 and TRBJ1-2; the D gene is perhaps TRBD1, on 5 matching bases. The origin of this receptor is a human donor with high-grade serous ovarian cancer. At the DNA level, the sequence is TGTGCCAGCAGTTATTCCCAAAACAGGCACTACGGCTACACCTTC. The encoded protein is CASSYSQNRHYGYTF.